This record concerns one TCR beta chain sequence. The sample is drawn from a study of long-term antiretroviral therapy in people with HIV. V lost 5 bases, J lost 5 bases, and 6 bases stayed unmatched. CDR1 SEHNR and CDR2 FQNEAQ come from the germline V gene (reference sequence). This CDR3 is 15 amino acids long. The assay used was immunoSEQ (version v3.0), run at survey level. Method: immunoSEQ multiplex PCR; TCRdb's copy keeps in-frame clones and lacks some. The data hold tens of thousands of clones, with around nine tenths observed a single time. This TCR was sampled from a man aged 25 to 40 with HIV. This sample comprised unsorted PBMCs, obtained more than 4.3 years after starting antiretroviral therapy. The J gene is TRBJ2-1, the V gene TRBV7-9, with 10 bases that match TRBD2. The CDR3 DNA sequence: TGTGCCAGCAGCCTTAGCGGGGGGTTAGACAATGAGCAGTTCTTC. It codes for CASSLSGGLDNEQFF.